Below, one TCR beta chain is given with its context. Its cognate antigen is unknown. Repertoires were generated with immunoSEQ multiplex PCR, while TCRdb's copy carries only in-frame clones and drops some. The sample has about 89,000 clones, around nine tenths seen once. The data belong to a study of T cell responses to AZD1222 COVID-19 vaccine. Points from the study as a whole: Repertoires were obtained only post-peak T cell response. Vaccine-associated CD4 TCRs spanned spike, dominant at 160-218 and 743-854. There were mostly white British donors and more females than males, and clonal diversity was possibly underestimated. Spike-specific TCR breadth and depth were elevated following two AZD1222 doses.

Germline CDR1 is SGHAT and CDR2 is FQNNGV. The CDR3 sequence is 13 residues long. V lost 8 bases, J lost 3 bases, and 13 bases lay in between. The sequence came from an adult in good health. The sample consisted of peripheral blood, taken on day 0 of MenACWY control vaccination. This chain joins TRBV11-2 and TRBJ1-1, with D maybe TRBD1 (6 bases). Here the CDR3 reads CASGLGGYTEAFF. The CDR3, as DNA: TGTGCCAGCGGTCTAGGGGGTTACACTGAAGCTTTCTTT. Using reference TRBV11-2 and TRBJ1-1 for the parts outside the CDR3, the full variable domain is EAGVAQSPRYKIIEKRQSVAFWCNPISGHATLYWYQQILGQGPKLLIQFQNNGVVDDSQLPKDRFSAERLKGVDSTLKIQPAKLEDSAVYLCASGLGGYTEAFFGQGTRLTVV.